The 23 T cell receptor beta chains below were found in one sample sequenced in a study of glioma-infiltrating T cells after dendritic cell vaccination. The time point here: after dendritic cell vaccination, including at tumor progression/relapse. Sequenced by immunoSEQ multiplex PCR; TCRdb stores in-frame clones only, minus some. The table records approximately 99,000 clones, less than 90% of them present only once. The input for sequencing was blood, taken after dendritic cell vaccination. The origin of the receptors is a human donor with glioblastoma.

This clone turned up a few times. CDR3 loop: CASGLGAAGGETQYF. The CDR3, as DNA: TGTGCTAGTGGTTTGGGGGCAGCCGGGGGGGAGACCCAGTACTTC. The V and J genes are TRBV12-5 and TRBJ2-5, with 7 bases fitting TRBD2. In germline, CDR1 is LGHNT, CDR2 FRNRAP. CDR3 length: 15 amino acids. V was clipped by 1 base and J by 5 bases; unmatched bases: 7.

The V and J genes are TRBV6-4 and TRBJ2-3; D possibly corresponds to TRBD2 (6 bases). This CDR3 is 14 amino acids long. The ends were cut back, 6 bases at V and 3 bases at J, with 13 bases in the middle. Germline CDR1 and CDR2: MRHNA and SNTAGT. CDR3 sequence (DNA): TGTGCCAGCAGCGTTAGCGGCCTTACAGATACGCAGTATTTT. Protein product: CASSVSGLTDTQYF.

The chain carries TRBV7-6 and TRBJ1-3, with TRBD1 identical over 12 bases. The ends lost 5 bases at V and 3 bases at J; junction bases unmatched: 8. The CDR3 loop spans 17 amino acids. Germline CDR1 and CDR2: SGHVS and FNYEAQ. CDR3 bases: TGTGCCAGCAGCATGGGACAGGGGGCGAAATTTGGAAACACCATATATTTT. Protein: CASSMGQGAKFGNTIYF.

This sequence joins TRBV2 and TRBJ1-4; D is perhaps TRBD1 (6 bases). Trimming shortened V by 3 bases and J by 12 bases, and 14 bases separated the two germline ends. The length of the CDR3 is 13 residues. Germline V gives CDR1 SNHLY, CDR2 FYNNEI. The CDR3 region has the DNA TGTGCCAGCAGTGATCATGGGGGCTCTCAACTGTTTTTT. It is translated as CASSDHGGSQLFF.

The chain is built from TRBV2 and TRBJ1-5; 8 bases match TRBD1. The V and J ends lost 8 bases and 6 bases, in that order; junction bases with no gene match: 6. Looked up from germline, CDR1 is SNHLY and CDR2 is FYNNEI. The CDR3 sequence is 13 residues long. CDR3 amino acids: CASGQGASQPQHF. CDR3 coding DNA: TGTGCCAGCGGACAGGGTGCGAGTCAGCCCCAGCATTTT.

V usage is TRBV19 and J usage is TRBJ1-1, with TRBD1 matching 7 bases. The germline V gene encodes CDR1 LNHDA and CDR2 SQIVND (reference sequence). Trimming took 10 bases from V and 4 from J; bases not matched to a gene: 12. This CDR3 is built from 14 residues. CDR3 amino acids: CATSPQGKGTEAFF. The DNA of the CDR3 is TGTGCCACTTCCCCACAGGGGAAGGGCACTGAAGCTTTCTTT.

This sequence joins TRBV7-9 and TRBJ2-2; 8 nucleotides match TRBD1. Trimming took 7 bases from V and 6 from J; bases not matched to a gene: 10. Germline V gene data show CDR1 as SEHNR and CDR2 as FQNEAQ (reference sequence). The CDR3 runs 15 residues. The CDR3 spells CASNPGTGTAGELFF. CDR3 DNA: TGTGCCAGCAACCCGGGGACAGGAACGGCCGGGGAGCTGTTTTTT.

The V and J genes are TRBV7-2 and TRBJ1-2, with D maybe TRBD1 (6 bases). The ends were cut back, 1 base at V and 7 bases at J, with 10 bases in the middle. The CDR3 is made up of 13 amino acids. Per the germline V gene, CDR1 is SGHTA and CDR2 is FQGNSA. The CDR3 here is CASSLVGGPGYTF. The CDR3 DNA is TGTGCCAGCAGCTTAGTTGGGGGCCCTGGCTACACCTTC. Drawing the rest from reference TRBV7-2 and TRBJ1-2, the complete variable domain is GAGVSQSPSNKVTEKGKDVELRCDPISGHTALYWYRQSLGQGLEFLIYFQGNSAPDKSGLPSDRFSAERTGGSVSTLTIQRTQQEDSAVYLCASSLVGGPGYTFGSGTRLTVV.

This clone showed up just once. The rearrangement uses TRBV19 and TRBJ1-4; 8 bases match TRBD1. The CDR3 extends over 15 amino acids. V gave up 5 bases and J gave up 8 bases; unmatched junction bases: 10. Germline CDR1 LNHDA, CDR2 SQIVND (reference sequence). CDR3 region: CASSLGTGDGEKLFF. CDR3 nucleotides: TGTGCCAGTAGTCTAGGGACAGGCGACGGGGAAAAACTGTTTTTT.

The chain uses TRBV10-3 and TRBJ2-6; 12 nucleotides align to TRBD1. Trimming at V came to 6 bases and at J to 3 bases, leaving 9 bases not matched to a gene. Germline V gene lookup returns CDR1 ENHRY and CDR2 SYGVKD. The CDR3 covers 18 residues. CDR3 region: CAIRGDRGQGDGANVLTF. In DNA form, the CDR3 reads TGTGCCATCAGGGGGGACAGGGGGCAGGGAGATGGGGCCAACGTCCTGACTTTC.

The table lists this clone with a few counts. The rearrangement joins TRBV19 to TRBJ2-2, with 12 positions matching TRBD2. The ends lost 0 bases at V and 7 bases at J; junction bases unmatched: 9. CDR1 is LNHDA, CDR2 SQIVND, per germline (reference sequence). The CDR3 has 18 residues. This chain's CDR3 is CASSIDAPLAGGIGELFF. In DNA, the CDR3 is TGTGCCAGTAGTATAGATGCCCCCCTAGCGGGGGGGATCGGGGAGCTGTTTTTT.

This clone was seen once. The gene calls are TRBV5-8 and TRBJ1-2; D gene uncertain. Germline V CDR1 and CDR2: SGHTS, YDEGEE. V lost 0 bases, J lost 0 bases, and 9 bases lay in between. The CDR3 totals 15 residues. The CDR3 DNA follows: TGTGCCAGCAGCTTGGAAATGGCCCCTAACTATGGCTACACCTTC. Translated, it gives CASSLEMAPNYGYTF.

The genes are TRBV5-1 and TRBJ1-4; D may be TRBD1 (6 bases). CDR3 length: 15 amino acids. Trimming shortened V by 2 bases and J by 7 bases, and 15 bases separated the two germline ends. Germline V gene data show CDR1 as SGHRS and CDR2 as YFSETQ. The chain's CDR3 is CASSFQGGVGEKLFF. In nucleotides, the CDR3 is TGCGCCAGCAGCTTTCAAGGGGGTGTCGGTGAAAAACTGTTTTTT.

The rearrangement joins TRBV19 to TRBJ1-4; 8 bases fit TRBD1. Germline CDR1 is LNHDA and CDR2 is SQIVND (reference sequence). The CDR3 length is 15 residues. J lost 6 bases, V lost 3 bases, and 6 bases had no gene match. Here the CDR3 reads CASSMNGRGHEKLFF. In DNA, the CDR3 is TGTGCCAGTAGTATGAACGGCAGGGGGCATGAAAAACTGTTTTTT. Full variable domain (remainder filled in from reference TRBV19 and TRBJ1-4): DGGITQSPKYLFRKEGQNVTLSCEQNLNHDAMYWYRQDPGQGLRLIYYSQIVNDFQKGDIAEGYSVSREKKESFPLTVTSAQKNPTAFYLCASSMNGRGHEKLFFGSGTQLSVL.

This chain links TRBV5-6 with TRBJ2-3; D not resolved. The germline V and J ends were trimmed by 2 bases and 3 bases, with 4 bases remaining between them. Germline CDR1 reads SGHDT; CDR2 reads YYEEEE. CDR3 length equals 12 residues. The CDR3 DNA follows: TGTGCCAGCAGCTTCAAAACAGATACGCAGTATTTT. This translates into CASSFKTDTQYF.

The chain combines TRBV5-4 with TRBJ2-3; 11 nucleotides agree with TRBD2. V gave up 5 bases and J gave up 3 bases; unmatched junction bases: 8. This CDR3 is 16 amino acids long. CDR1 and CDR2 (germline): SGHNT, YYREEE (reference sequence). The CDR3 nucleotides are TGTGCCAGCAGGGGGGGACTAGCGGACTATACAGATACGCAGTATTTT. Translating it yields CASRGGLADYTDTQYF.

This chain links TRBV10-3 with TRBJ2-5; 14 bases are a match to TRBD2. V gave up 4 bases and J gave up 4 bases; unmatched junction bases: 2. CDR3 length: 15 amino acids. CDR1 and CDR2 from the germline V gene are ENHRY and SYGVKD. The chain's CDR3 is CAISGLAGGSETQYF. In DNA, the CDR3 is TGTGCCATCAGTGGACTAGCGGGGGGGTCAGAGACCCAGTACTTC.

This chain joins TRBV28 and TRBJ1-1; unclear D gene. Trimming took 5 bases from V and 7 from J, leaving 17 bases between them. There are 14 residues in the CDR3. Germline V lookup: CDR1 MDHEN, CDR2 SYDVKM. The CDR3 DNA follows: TGTGCCAGCAGTACTGCCGGGAGGTATCATGAAGCTTTCTTT. Amino acid sequence: CASSTAGRYHEAFF.

The CDR3 reads CAWSYGGAGGYTF. For the CDR3, the DNA is TGTGCCTGGAGTTACGGTGGTGCTGGTGGCTACACCTTC. The V gene is TRBV30, the J gene TRBJ1-2; D is ambiguous. This CDR3 is built from 13 residues. Trimming pared 2 bases from V and 7 bases from J, leaving 14 bases between. Germline CDR1 reads GTSNPN; CDR2 reads SVGIG (reference sequence).

The gene calls are TRBV30 and TRBJ1-1, with 9 bases identical to TRBD1. The CDR3 totals 13 residues. CDR1 and CDR2 from the germline V gene are GTSNPN and SVGIG (reference sequence). The trim removed 3 bases at V and 4 bases at J, leaving 3 bases unmatched. CDR3 in amino acids: CAWRDRGGTEAFF. DNA for the CDR3: TGTGCCTGGAGAGACAGGGGGGGCACTGAAGCTTTCTTT.

This clone was recorded only once. V and J are TRBV10-3 and TRBJ1-1; 7 bases align to TRBD1. The CDR3 contains 14 residues. Germline V gene data show CDR1 as ENHRY and CDR2 as SYGVKD. V dropped 4 bases and J dropped 1; count of bases not matched to a gene: 3. The chain's CDR3 is CAISVTGANTEAFF. Written as DNA, the CDR3 is TGTGCCATCAGTGTAACAGGGGCGAACACTGAAGCTTTCTTT.

This clone has just a few counts. The V call is TRBV10-1, the J call TRBJ2-3; TRBD2 is a possible D gene (5 bases). From germline, CDR1 is WNHNN and CDR2 SYGVQD (reference sequence). Deletions cut 5 bases from V and 5 bases from J, with 11 bases between. The CDR3 covers 13 residues. CDR3 sequence reads: CASSPPGVDTQYF. In DNA, the CDR3 is TGCGCCAGCAGTCCCCCCGGGGTAGATACGCAGTATTTT.

V gene TRBV27 combines with J gene TRBJ1-1; the D gene is possibly TRBD1 (6 bases). This CDR3 comprises 14 residues. Trimming shortened V by 6 bases and J by 2 bases, and 13 bases separated the two germline ends. Germline CDR1 and CDR2: MNHEY and SMNVEV (reference sequence). The CDR3 DNA is TGTGCCAGCAGGTCGACAGGAGCCAACACTGAAGCTTTCTTT. Protein product: CASRSTGANTEAFF.